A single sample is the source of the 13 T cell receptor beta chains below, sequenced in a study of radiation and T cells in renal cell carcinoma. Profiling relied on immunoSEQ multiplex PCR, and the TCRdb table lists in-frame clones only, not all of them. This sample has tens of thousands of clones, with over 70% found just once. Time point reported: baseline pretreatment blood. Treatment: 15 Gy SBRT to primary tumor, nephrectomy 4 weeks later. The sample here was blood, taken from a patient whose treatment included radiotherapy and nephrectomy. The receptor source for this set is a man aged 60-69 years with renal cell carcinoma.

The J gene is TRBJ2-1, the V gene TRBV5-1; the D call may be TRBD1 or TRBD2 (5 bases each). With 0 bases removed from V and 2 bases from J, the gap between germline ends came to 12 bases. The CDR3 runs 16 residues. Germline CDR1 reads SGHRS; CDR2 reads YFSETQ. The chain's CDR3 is CASSLEGTPAYNEQFF. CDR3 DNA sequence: TGCGCCAGCAGCTTGGAGGGGACGCCGGCCTACAATGAGCAGTTCTTC.

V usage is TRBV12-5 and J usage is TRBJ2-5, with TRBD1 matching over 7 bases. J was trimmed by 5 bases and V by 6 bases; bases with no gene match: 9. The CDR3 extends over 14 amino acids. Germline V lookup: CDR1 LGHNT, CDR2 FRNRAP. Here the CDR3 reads CASGSPDRAETQYF. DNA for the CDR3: TGTGCTAGTGGCTCCCCCGACAGGGCGGAGACCCAGTACTTC.

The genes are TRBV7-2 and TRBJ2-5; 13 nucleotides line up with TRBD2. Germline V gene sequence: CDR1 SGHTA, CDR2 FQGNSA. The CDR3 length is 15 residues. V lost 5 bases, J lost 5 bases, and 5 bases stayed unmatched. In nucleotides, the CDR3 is TGTGCCAGCAGCCCTACTAGCGGGGGGGATGAGACCCAGTACTTC. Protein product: CASSPTSGGDETQYF.

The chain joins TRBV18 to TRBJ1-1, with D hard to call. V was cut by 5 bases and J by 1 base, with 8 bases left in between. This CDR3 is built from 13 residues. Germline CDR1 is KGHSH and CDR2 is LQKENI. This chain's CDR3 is CASSWGTNTEAFF. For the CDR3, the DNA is TGTGCCAGCTCATGGGGAACGAACACTGAAGCTTTCTTT.

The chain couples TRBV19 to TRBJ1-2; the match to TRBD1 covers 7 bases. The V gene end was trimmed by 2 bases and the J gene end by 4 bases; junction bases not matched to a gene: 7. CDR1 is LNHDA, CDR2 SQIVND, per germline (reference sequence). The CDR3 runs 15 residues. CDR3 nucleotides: TGTGCCAGTAGTATACTCGTGGACAGGATCTATGGCTACACCTTC. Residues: CASSILVDRIYGYTF.

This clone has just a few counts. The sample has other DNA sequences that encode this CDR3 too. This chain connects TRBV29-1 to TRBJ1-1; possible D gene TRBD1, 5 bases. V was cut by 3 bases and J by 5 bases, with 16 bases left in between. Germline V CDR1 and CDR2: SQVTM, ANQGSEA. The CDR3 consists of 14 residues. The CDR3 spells CSVEVGQGRTEAFF. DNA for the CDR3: TGCAGCGTTGAGGTTGGGCAGGGAAGAACTGAAGCTTTCTTT.

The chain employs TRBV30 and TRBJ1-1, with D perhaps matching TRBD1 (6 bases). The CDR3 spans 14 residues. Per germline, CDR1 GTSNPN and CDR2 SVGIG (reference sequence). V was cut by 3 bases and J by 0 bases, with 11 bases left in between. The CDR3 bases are TGTGCCTGGAGGGTTGGGACACTGAACACTGAAGCTTTCTTT. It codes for CAWRVGTLNTEAFF.

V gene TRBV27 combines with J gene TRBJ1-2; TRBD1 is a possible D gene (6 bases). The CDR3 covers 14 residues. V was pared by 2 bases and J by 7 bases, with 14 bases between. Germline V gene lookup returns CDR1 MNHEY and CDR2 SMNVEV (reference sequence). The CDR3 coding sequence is TGTGCCAGCAGTTTAGAGGAGGGGGTAGGTGGCTACACCTTC. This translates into CASSLEEGVGGYTF.

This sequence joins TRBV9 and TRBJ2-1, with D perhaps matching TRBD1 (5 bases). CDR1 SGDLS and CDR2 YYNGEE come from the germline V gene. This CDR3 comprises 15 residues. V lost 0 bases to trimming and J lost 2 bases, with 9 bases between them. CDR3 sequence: CASSVGQKTYNEQFF. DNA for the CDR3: TGTGCCAGCAGCGTAGGACAGAAGACCTACAATGAGCAGTTCTTC.

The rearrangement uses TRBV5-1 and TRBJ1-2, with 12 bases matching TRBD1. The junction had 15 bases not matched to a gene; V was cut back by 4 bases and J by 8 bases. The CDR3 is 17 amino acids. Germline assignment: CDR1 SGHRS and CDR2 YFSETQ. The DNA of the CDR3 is TGCGCCAGCAGCCCCACCTTGCCGGGACAGGGGGCGGGAGGCTACACCTTC. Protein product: CASSPTLPGQGAGGYTF.

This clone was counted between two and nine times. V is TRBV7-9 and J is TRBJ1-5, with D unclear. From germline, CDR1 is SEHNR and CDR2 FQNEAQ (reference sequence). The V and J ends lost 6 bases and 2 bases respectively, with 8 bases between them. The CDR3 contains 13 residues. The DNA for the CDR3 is TGTGCCAGCAGGGGTGATGGCAATCAGCCCCAGCATTTT. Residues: CASRGDGNQPQHF.

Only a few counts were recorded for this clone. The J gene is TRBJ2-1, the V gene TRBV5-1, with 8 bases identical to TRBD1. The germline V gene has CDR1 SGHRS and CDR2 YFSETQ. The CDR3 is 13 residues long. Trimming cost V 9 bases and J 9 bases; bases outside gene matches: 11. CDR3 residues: CAIFPGGRCEQFF. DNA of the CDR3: TGCGCCATCTTCCCAGGGGGCCGGTGTGAGCAGTTCTTC.

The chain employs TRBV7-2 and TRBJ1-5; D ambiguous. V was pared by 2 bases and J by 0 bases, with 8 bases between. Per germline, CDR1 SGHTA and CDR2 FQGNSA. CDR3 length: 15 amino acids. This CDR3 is CASSLSPLSNQPQHF. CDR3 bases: TGTGCCAGCAGCTTAAGTCCTCTTAGCAATCAGCCCCAGCATTTT.